A single sample is the source of the 15 T cell receptor beta chains below, sequenced in a study of T cell responses to AZD1222 COVID-19 vaccine. Sequenced by immunoSEQ multiplex PCR; TCRdb stores in-frame clones only, minus some. The sample gives about 120,000 clones, approximately 84% of which show up once; 6.5% to 9.5% is in the top ten. Sequencing was performed on peripheral blood, taken on day 0 of AZD1222 vaccination. The receptors stem from an adult in good health.

V and J are TRBV28 and TRBJ1-6; TRBD1 matches at 9 bases. Germline CDR1 MDHEN, CDR2 SYDVKM. Trimming at V came to 3 bases and at J to 5 bases, leaving 5 bases not matched to a gene. The CDR3 is made up of 16 amino acids. CDR3 nucleotides: TGTGCCAGCAGTTTCGCCGGGACAGGGAATAATTCACCCCTCCACTTT. Amino acids: CASSFAGTGNNSPLHF.

A note on this clone: Other DNA sequences of this sample code for an identical CDR3. V and J are TRBV18 and TRBJ1-2; D is unresolved. The CDR3 is made up of 14 amino acids. Germline-derived CDR1 and CDR2 are KGHSH and LQKENI. Between the trimmed V and J ends, which lost 3 bases and 4 bases, there was a span of 12 bases. In nucleotides, the CDR3 is TGTGCCAGCTCACCGCCGACGGAAAGCTATGGCTACACCTTC. Protein sequence: CASSPPTESYGYTF.

The chain recombines TRBV10-1 with TRBJ2-1, with TRBD2 identical over 11 bases. Per germline, CDR1 WNHNN and CDR2 SYGVQD (reference sequence). The ends lost 0 bases at V and 6 bases at J; junction bases unmatched: 1. The CDR3 is made up of 15 amino acids. The CDR3 sequence: CASSESGTSGNEQFF. CDR3 in DNA: TGCGCCAGCAGTGAGTCTGGGACTAGCGGCAATGAGCAGTTCTTC.

This clone was counted many times. The V gene is TRBV5-1, the J gene TRBJ2-1; 15 positions match TRBD2. V shed 3 bases, J shed 8 bases, and the junction held 9 bases outside the gene matches. From germline, CDR1 is SGHRS and CDR2 YFSETQ. This CDR3 has 17 residues. The CDR3 region is CASSSSSGTSGRHEQFF. The CDR3 DNA is TGCGCCAGCAGCTCGAGCTCCGGGACTAGCGGGAGGCATGAGCAGTTCTTC.

The chain employs TRBV28 and TRBJ1-4; a weak D match, TRBD1 (5 bases). The CDR3 runs 17 residues. CDR1 and CDR2 (germline): MDHEN, SYDVKM. Trimming cost V 5 bases and J 10 bases, with 26 bases left between them. The CDR3 spells CASSGGPPGLIVRKLFF. CDR3 sequence (DNA): TGTGCCAGCAGTGGGGGACCACCGGGGTTAATCGTGAGAAAACTGTTTTTT.

The chain combines TRBV6-2 or TRBV6-3 with TRBJ2-7, with 8 bases matching TRBD1. The CDR3 loop spans 14 amino acids. Losses at the gene ends were 2 bases for V and 3 bases for J; bases not matched to a gene: 3. Germline CDR1 reads MNHEY; CDR2 reads SVGEGT. Here the CDR3 reads CASSYRGTGYEQYF. The DNA of the CDR3 is TGTGCCAGCAGTTACCGCGGGACAGGCTACGAGCAGTACTTC.

In the case of this clone: This sample includes further DNA sequences coding for the same CDR3. V is TRBV3-1 (or the pseudogene TRBV3-2) and J is TRBJ2-2; D not certain. There are 13 residues in the CDR3. Germline V lookup: CDR1 LGHDT, CDR2 YNNKEL (reference sequence). Trimming pared 1 base from V and 5 bases from J, leaving 5 bases between. Here the CDR3 reads CASSQAGTGELFF. CDR3 coding DNA: TGTGCCAGCAGCCAAGCGGGTACCGGGGAGCTGTTTTTT.

This chain links TRBV5-1 with TRBJ1-3; the D is unclear. The ends were cut back, 0 bases at V and 0 bases at J, with 10 bases in the middle. This CDR3 comprises 16 residues. The germline V gene encodes CDR1 SGHRS and CDR2 YFSETQ. The CDR3 sequence: CASSLGLTVSGNTIYF. Written as DNA, the CDR3 is TGCGCCAGCAGCTTGGGTCTTACGGTCTCTGGAAACACCATATATTTT.

In its sample, this clone was seen many times. The rearrangement links TRBV29-1 to TRBJ2-7; 7 bases agree with TRBD1. Germline CDR1 reads SQVTM; CDR2 reads ANQGSEA. V lost 1 base, J lost 5 bases, and 8 bases stayed unmatched. The CDR3 is made up of 14 amino acids. CDR3: CSVEGDSRVHEQYF. CDR3 DNA: TGCAGCGTTGAAGGGGACAGCAGGGTCCACGAGCAGTACTTC.

The chain uses TRBV12-3 or TRBV12-4 and TRBJ2-7; TRBD1 agrees at 8 bases. V trimming: 6 bases; J trimming: 2 bases; junction bases outside the gene matches: 3. CDR3 length: 13 amino acids. CDR3 DNA sequence: TGTGCCAGCAGCTCGGACAGGGCCTACGAGCAGTACTTC. Translation gives CASSSDRAYEQYF.

There are a few counts of this clone. The V call is TRBV12-3 or TRBV12-4, the J call TRBJ1-4; D remains ambiguous. The CDR3 has 12 amino acids. V lost 8 bases, J lost 4 bases, and 8 bases lay in between. CDR3 bases: TGTGCCAGCGGCCTTATTAATGAAAAACTGTTTTTT. Residues: CASGLINEKLFF.

The chain uses TRBV11-2 and TRBJ2-1; D is unclear. Trimming shortened V by 5 bases and J by 0 bases, and 11 bases separated the two germline ends. Germline V lookup: CDR1 SGHAT, CDR2 FQNNGV. CDR3 length equals 15 residues. CDR3 protein: CASSRSRVSYNEQFF. CDR3 in DNA: TGTGCCAGCAGCCGATCAAGGGTCTCCTACAATGAGCAGTTCTTC.

The chain has TRBV7-9 and TRBJ2-5; 16 bases are shared with TRBD2. CDR1 is SEHNR and CDR2 is FQNEAQ in the germline V gene (reference sequence). J was trimmed by 1 base and V by 5 bases; bases with no gene match: 7. This CDR3 comprises 18 residues. CDR3 in amino acids: CASSQGTSGGAPQETQYF. DNA of the CDR3: TGTGCCAGCAGCCAAGGGACTAGCGGGGGGGCCCCCCAAGAGACCCAGTACTTC.

CDR3 nucleotides: TGTGCCAGCAGGTCTACCGGGACTCGGACGTACAATGAGCAGTTCTTC. It encodes CASRSTGTRTYNEQFF. The chain joins TRBV28 to TRBJ2-1, with a tentative D call TRBD2 (6 bases). CDR3 size: 16 residues. Germline V lookup: CDR1 MDHEN, CDR2 SYDVKM. The ends were cut back, 6 bases at V and 4 bases at J, with 19 bases in the middle.

The V and J genes are TRBV30 and TRBJ1-6; TRBD1 is a possible D gene (5 bases). The germline V gene has CDR1 GTSNPN and CDR2 SVGIG (reference sequence). This CDR3 is built from 13 residues. Deletions cut 8 bases from V and 8 bases from J, with 16 bases between. The CDR3 loop is CARSETGDSPLHF. CDR3 DNA: TGTGCCAGGTCGGAAACAGGAGATTCACCCCTCCACTTT.